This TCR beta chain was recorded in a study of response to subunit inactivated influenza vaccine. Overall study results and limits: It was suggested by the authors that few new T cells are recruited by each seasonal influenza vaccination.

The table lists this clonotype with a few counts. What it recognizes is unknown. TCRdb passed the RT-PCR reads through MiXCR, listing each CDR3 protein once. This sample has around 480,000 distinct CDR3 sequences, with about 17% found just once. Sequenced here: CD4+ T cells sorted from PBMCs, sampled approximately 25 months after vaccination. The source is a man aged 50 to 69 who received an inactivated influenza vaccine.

The CDR3 sequence: CASSEARTDTQYF. DNA for the CDR3: TGCGCCAGCTCAGAGGCTCGCACAGATACGCAGTATTTT. The chain couples TRBV10-1 to TRBJ2-3; no definite D call. Per germline, CDR1 WNHNN and CDR2 SYGVQD (reference sequence). The germline V and J ends were trimmed by 8 bases and 1 base, with 10 bases remaining between them. This CDR3 spans 13 amino acids.